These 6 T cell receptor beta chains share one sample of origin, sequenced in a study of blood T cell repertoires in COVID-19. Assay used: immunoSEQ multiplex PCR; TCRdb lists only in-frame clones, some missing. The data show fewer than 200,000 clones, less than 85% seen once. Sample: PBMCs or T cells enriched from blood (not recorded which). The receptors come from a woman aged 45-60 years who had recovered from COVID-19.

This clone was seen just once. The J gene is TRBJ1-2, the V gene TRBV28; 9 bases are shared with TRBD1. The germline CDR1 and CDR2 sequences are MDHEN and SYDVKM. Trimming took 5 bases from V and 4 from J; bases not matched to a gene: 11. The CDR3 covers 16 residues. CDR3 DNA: TGTGCCAGCAGTCCTACAGGGGGCGCATCGGTCTATGGCTACACCTTC. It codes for CASSPTGGASVYGYTF.

Here the CDR3 DNA reads TGTGCCAGTAGTCTAAATACAGCTGAAGCTTTCTTT. This gives the protein CASSLNTAEAFF. The V gene is TRBV19, the J gene TRBJ1-1; no clear D. The CDR3 runs to 12 residues. V lost 5 bases and J 6 bases, leaving 10 bases between the germline ends. Germline CDR1 LNHDA, CDR2 SQIVND (reference sequence).

CDR3 amino acids: CASSHRTGVNTGELFF. The CDR3 region has the DNA TGTGCCAGCAGCCACCGTACGGGGGTAAACACCGGGGAGCTGTTTTTT. This chain uses TRBV7-6 with TRBJ2-2, with D possibly TRBD2 on 6 matching bases. The CDR3 is 16 amino acids. Germline-derived CDR1 and CDR2 are SGHVS and FNYEAQ. The V gene lost 5 bases and the J gene lost 2 bases, with 15 bases spanning the gap.

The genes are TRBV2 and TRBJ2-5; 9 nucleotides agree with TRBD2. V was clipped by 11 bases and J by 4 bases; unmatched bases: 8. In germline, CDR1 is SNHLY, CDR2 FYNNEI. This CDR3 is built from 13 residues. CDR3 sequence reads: CAGEGLAGETQYF. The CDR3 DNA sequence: TGTGCCGGAGAGGGACTAGCCGGAGAGACCCAGTACTTC.

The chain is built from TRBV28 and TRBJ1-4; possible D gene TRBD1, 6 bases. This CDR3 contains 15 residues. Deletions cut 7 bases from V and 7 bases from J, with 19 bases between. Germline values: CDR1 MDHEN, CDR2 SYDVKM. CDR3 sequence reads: CASTPGGGAGEKLFF. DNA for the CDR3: TGTGCCAGCACCCCGGGAGGGGGGGCTGGTGAAAAACTGTTTTTT.

In DNA, the CDR3 is TGTGCCAGTAGTAAACAAAAAGCGGGAGGTAGGGAGCAGTTCTTC. Translation gives CASSKQKAGGREQFF. V usage is TRBV19 and J usage is TRBJ2-1; 9 bases match TRBD2. V gave up 4 bases and J gave up 10 bases; unmatched junction bases: 11. Germline lookup yields CDR1 LNHDA and CDR2 SQIVND (reference sequence). CDR3 length: 15 amino acids. The entire variable domain, with the rest obtained from reference TRBV19 and TRBJ2-1, is as follows: DGGITQSPKYLFRKEGQNVTLSCEQNLNHDAMYWYRQDPGQGLRLIYYSQIVNDFQKGDIAEGYSVSREKKESFPLTVTSAQKNPTAFYLCASSKQKAGGREQFFGPGTRLTVL.